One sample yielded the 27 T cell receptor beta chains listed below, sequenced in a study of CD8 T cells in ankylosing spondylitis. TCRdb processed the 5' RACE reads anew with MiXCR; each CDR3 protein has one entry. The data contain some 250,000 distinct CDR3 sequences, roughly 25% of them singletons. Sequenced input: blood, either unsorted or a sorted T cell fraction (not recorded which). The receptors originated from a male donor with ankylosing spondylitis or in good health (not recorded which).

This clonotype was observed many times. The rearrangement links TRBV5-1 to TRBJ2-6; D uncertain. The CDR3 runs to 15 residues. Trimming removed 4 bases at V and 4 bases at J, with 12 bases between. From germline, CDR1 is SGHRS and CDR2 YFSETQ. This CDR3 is CASSEDGSGANVLTF. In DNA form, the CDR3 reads TGCGCCAGCAGCGAGGACGGATCCGGGGCCAACGTCCTGACTTTC.

The DNA for the CDR3 is TGCGCCAGCAGCCCGTCCCTCCTGGACATCAACGAGCAGTACTTC. Protein product: CASSPSLLDINEQYF. The genes are TRBV5-1 and TRBJ2-7; perhaps TRBD1 as D (5 bases). Trimming left V 4 bases short and J 5 bases short, with 19 bases between. The germline V gene encodes CDR1 SGHRS and CDR2 YFSETQ. The CDR3 totals 15 residues.

Here the CDR3 DNA reads TGTGCCAGCAGCTTTAGATCCGGGACAACGTACGAGCAGTACTTC. Its protein is CASSFRSGTTYEQYF. The gene calls are TRBV7-2 and TRBJ2-7; D is possibly TRBD1 (6 bases). Trimming removed 3 bases from V and 4 bases from J, with 16 bases in between. The CDR3 is 15 amino acids. Looked up from germline, CDR1 is SGHTA and CDR2 is FQGNSA. The full variable domain, completed using reference TRBV7-2 and TRBJ2-7, is GAGVSQSPSNKVTEKGKDVELRCDPISGHTALYWYRQSLGQGLEFLIYFQGNSAPDKSGLPSDRFSAERTGGSVSTLTIQRTQQEDSAVYLCASSFRSGTTYEQYFGPGTRLTVT.

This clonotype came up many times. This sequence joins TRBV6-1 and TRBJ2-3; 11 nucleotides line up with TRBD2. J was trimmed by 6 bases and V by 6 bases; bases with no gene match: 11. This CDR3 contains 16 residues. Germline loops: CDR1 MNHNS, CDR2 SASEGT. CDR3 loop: CASSRLAGGRVDTQYF. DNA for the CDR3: TGTGCCAGCAGCCGCTTAGCGGGGGGGCGCGTGGATACGCAGTATTTT.

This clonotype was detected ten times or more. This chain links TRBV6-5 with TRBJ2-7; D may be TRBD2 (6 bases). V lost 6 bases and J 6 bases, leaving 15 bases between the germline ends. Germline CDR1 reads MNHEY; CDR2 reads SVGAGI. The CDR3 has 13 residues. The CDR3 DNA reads TGTGCCAGCAGCTCCTGGAGGGGCGGCGAGCAGTACTTC. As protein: CASSSWRGGEQYF.

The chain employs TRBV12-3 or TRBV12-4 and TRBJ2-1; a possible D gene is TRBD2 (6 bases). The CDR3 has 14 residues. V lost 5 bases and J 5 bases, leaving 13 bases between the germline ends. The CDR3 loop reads CASSMWAGNNEQFF. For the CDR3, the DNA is TGTGCCAGCAGTATGTGGGCGGGGAACAATGAGCAGTTCTTC.

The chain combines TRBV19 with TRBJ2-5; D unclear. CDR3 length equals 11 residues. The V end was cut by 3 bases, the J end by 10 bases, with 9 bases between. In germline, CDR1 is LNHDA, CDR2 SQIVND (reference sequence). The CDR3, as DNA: TGTGCCAGTAGTATCGGCTACAGCCAGTACTTC. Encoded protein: CASSIGYSQYF.

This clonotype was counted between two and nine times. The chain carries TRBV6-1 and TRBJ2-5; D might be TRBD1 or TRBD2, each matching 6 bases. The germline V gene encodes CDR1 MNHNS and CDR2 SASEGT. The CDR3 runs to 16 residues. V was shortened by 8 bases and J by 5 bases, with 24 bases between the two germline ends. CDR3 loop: CASQPWGATAWETQYF. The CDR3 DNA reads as TGTGCCAGCCAGCCTTGGGGGGCCACGGCGTGGGAGACCCAGTACTTC.

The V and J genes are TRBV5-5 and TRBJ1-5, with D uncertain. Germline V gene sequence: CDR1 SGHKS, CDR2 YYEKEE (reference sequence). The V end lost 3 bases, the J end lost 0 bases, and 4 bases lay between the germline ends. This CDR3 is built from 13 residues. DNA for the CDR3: TGTGCCAGCAGCTACACTAGCAATCAGCCCCAGCATTTT. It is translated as CASSYTSNQPQHF.

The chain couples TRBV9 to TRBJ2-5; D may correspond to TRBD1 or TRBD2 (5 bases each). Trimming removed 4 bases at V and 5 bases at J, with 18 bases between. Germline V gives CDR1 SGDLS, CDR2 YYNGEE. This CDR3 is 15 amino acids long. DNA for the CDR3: TGTGCCAGCAGCTTAACTGAAGGGTGGGGGGAGACCCAGTACTTC. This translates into CASSLTEGWGETQYF.

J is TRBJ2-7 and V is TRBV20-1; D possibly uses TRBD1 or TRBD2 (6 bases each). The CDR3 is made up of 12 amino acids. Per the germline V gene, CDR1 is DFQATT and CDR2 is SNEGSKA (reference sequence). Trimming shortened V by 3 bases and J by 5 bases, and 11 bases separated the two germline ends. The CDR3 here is CSASMRGDEQYF. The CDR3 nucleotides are TGCAGTGCTAGTATGAGGGGGGACGAGCAGTACTTC.

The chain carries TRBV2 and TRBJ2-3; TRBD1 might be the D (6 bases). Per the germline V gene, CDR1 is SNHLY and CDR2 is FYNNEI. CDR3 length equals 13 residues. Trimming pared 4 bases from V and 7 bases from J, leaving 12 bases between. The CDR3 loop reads CASSATRDNTQYF. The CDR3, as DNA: TGTGCCAGCAGTGCCACCAGGGACAATACGCAGTATTTT.

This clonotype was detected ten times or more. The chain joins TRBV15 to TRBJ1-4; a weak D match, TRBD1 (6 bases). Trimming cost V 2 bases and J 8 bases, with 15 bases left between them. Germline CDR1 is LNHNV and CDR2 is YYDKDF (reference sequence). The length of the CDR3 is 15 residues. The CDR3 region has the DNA TGTGCCACCAGCAGATTGGACGGGGGCGCGGAAAAACTGTTTTTT. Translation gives CATSRLDGGAEKLFF.

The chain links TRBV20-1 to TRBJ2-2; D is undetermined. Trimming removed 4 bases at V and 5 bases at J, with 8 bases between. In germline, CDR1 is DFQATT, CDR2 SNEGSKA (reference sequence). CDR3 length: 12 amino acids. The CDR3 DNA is TGCAGTGCTAAGGAAGGGACCGGGGAGCTGTTTTTT. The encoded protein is CSAKEGTGELFF.

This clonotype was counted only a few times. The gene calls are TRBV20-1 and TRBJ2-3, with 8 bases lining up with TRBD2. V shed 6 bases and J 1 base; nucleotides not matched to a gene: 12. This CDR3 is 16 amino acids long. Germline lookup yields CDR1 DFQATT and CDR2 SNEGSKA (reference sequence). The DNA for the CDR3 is TGCAGTGCAACCTGGGCGCGGGGGGCCCGCACAGATACGCAGTATTTT. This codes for CSATWARGARTDTQYF.

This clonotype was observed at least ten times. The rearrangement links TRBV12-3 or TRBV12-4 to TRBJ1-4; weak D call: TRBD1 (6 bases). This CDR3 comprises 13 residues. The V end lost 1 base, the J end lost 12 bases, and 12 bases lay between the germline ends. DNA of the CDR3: TGTGCCAGCAGTTTAGACCAGGGGTCGGAACTGTTTTTT. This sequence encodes CASSLDQGSELFF.

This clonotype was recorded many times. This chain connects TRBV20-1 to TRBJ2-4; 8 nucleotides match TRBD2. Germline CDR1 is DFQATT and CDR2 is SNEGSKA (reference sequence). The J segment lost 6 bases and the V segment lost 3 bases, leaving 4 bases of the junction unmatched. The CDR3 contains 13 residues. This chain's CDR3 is CSASGGVGNIQYF. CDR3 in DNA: TGCAGTGCTAGCGGGGGGGTCGGAAACATTCAGTACTTC.

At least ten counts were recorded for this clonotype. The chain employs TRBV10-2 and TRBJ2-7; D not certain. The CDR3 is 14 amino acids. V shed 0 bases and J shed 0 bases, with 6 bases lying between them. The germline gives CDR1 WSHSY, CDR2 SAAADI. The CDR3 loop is CASSESASSYEQYF. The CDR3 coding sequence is TGCGCCAGCAGTGAGTCGGCTAGCTCCTACGAGCAGTACTTC.

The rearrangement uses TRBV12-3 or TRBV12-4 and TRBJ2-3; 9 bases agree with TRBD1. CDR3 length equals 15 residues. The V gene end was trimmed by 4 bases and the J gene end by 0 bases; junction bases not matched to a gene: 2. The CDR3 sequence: CASSYGTGSTDTQYF. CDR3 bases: TGTGCCAGCAGTTATGGGACAGGGAGCACAGATACGCAGTATTTT.

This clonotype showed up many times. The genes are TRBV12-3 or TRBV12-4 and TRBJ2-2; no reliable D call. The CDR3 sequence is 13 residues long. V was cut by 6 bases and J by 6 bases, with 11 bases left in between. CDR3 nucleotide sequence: TGTGCCAGCAGAGATGGGCCAGCCGGGGAGCTGTTTTTT. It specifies CASRDGPAGELFF.

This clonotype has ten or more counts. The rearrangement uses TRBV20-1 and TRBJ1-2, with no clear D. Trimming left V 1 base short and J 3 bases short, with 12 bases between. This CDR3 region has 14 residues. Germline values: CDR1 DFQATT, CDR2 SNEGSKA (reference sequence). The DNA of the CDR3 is TGCAGTGCTAGAGTGACCGCTAAGGACTATGGCTACACCTTC. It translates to CSARVTAKDYGYTF.

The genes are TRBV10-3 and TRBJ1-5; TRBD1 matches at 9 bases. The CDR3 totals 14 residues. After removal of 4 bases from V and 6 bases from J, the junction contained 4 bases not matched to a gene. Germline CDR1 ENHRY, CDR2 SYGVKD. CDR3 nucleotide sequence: TGTGCCATCAGTGGTACAGGGGGCGGTCAGCCCCAGCATTTT. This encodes CAISGTGGGQPQHF.

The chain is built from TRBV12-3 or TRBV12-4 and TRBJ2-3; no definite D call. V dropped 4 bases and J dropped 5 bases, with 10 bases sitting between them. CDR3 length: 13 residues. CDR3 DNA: TGTGCCAGCAGTTCAGACGCGATAGATACGCAGTATTTT. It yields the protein CASSSDAIDTQYF.

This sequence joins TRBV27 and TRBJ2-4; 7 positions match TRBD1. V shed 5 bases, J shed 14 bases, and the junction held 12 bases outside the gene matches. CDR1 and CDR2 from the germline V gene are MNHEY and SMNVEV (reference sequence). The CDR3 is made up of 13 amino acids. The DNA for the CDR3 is TGTGCCAGCAGTCAATCACGGACAGGAGGCGAGTACTTC. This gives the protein CASSQSRTGGEYF.

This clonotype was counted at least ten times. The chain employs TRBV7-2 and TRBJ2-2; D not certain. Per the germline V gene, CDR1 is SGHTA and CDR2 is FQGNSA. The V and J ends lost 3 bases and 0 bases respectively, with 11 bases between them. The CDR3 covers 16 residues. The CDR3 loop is CASSFGQNTNTGELFF. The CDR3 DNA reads TGTGCCAGCAGCTTTGGGCAGAATACGAACACCGGGGAGCTGTTTTTT.

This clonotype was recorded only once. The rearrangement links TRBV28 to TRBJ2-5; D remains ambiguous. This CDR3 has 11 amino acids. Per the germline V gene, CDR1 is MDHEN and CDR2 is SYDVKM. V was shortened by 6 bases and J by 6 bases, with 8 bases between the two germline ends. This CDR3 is CASRGTQTQYF. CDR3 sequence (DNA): TGTGCCAGCAGAGGTACGCAGACCCAGTACTTC.

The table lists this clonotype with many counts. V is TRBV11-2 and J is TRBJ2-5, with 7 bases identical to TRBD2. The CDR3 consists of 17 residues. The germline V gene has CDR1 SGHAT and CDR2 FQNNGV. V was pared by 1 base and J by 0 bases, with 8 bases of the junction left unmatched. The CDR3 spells CASSLVGSGRYQETQYF. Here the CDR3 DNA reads TGTGCCAGCAGCTTAGTTGGTAGCGGGCGGTACCAAGAGACCCAGTACTTC.